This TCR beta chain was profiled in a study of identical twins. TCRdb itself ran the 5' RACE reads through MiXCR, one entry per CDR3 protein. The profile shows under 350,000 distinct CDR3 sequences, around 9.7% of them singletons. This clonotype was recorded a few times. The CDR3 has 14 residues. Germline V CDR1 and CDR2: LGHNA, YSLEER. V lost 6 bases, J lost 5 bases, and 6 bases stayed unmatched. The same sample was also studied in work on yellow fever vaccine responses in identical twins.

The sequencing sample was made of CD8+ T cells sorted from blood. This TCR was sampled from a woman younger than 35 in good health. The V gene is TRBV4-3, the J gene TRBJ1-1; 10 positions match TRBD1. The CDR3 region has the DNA TGCGCCAGCAGGGCCGGGACAGGGGCAACTGAAGCTTTCTTT. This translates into CASRAGTGATEAFF.